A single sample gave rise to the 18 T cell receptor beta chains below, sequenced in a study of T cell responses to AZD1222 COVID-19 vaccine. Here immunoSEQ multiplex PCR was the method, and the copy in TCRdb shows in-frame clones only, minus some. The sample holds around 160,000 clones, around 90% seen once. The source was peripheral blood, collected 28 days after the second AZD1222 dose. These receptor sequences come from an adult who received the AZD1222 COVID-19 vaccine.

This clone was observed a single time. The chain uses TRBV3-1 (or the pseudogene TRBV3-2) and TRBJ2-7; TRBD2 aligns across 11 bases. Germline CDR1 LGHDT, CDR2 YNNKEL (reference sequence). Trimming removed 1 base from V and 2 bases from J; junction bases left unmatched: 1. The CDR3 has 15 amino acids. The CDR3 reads CASSQGLAGTYEQYF. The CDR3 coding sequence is TGTGCCAGCAGCCAAGGACTAGCGGGGACCTACGAGCAGTACTTC.

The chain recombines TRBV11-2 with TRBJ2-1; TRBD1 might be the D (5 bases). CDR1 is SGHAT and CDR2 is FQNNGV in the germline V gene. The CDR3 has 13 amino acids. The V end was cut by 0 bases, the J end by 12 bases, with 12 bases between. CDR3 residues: CASSLEGQGSQFF. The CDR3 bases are TGTGCCAGCAGCTTAGAGGGGCAGGGATCGCAGTTCTTC.

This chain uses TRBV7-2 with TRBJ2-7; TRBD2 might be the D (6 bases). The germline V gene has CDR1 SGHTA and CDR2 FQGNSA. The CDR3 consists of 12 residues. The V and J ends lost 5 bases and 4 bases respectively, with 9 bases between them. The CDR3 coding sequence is TGTGCCAGCAGCCGGAGCGGGTACGAGCAGTACTTC. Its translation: CASSRSGYEQYF.

The CDR3: CASSSLALGGTGAGNTIYF. The CDR3 DNA reads as TGTGCCAGCAGCTCCCTCGCTTTGGGTGGGACAGGGGCTGGAAACACCATATATTTT. V usage is TRBV7-8 and J usage is TRBJ1-3; TRBD1 matches at 10 bases. From germline, CDR1 is SGHVS and CDR2 FQNEAQ. V gave up 4 bases and J gave up 2 bases; unmatched junction bases: 14. The CDR3 spans 19 residues.

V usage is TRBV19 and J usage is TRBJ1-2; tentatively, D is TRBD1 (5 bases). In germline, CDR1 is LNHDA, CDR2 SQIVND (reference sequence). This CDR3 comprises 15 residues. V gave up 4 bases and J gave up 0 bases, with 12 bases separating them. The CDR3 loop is CASSTQEGPNYGYTF. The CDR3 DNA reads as TGTGCCAGTAGTACCCAGGAGGGGCCTAACTATGGCTACACCTTC.

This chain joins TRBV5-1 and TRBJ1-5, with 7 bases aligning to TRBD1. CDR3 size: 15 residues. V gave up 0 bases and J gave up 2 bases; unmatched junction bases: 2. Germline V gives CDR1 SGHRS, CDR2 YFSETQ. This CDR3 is CASSLEGAGNQPQHF. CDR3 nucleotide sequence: TGCGCCAGCAGCTTGGAGGGGGCGGGCAATCAGCCCCAGCATTTT.

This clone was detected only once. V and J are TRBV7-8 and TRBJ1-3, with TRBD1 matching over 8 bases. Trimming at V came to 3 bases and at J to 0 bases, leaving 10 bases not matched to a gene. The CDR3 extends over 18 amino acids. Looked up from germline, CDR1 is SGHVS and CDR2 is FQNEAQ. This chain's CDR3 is CASSFFSGTGVSGNTIYF. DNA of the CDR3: TGTGCCAGCAGCTTCTTCTCCGGGACAGGAGTCTCTGGAAACACCATATATTTT.

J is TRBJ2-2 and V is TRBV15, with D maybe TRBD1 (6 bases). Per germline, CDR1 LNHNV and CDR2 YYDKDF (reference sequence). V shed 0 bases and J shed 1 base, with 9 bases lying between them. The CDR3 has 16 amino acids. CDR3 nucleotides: TGTGCCACCAGCAGAGATAGGGGACAGAACACCGGGGAGCTGTTTTTT. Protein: CATSRDRGQNTGELFF.

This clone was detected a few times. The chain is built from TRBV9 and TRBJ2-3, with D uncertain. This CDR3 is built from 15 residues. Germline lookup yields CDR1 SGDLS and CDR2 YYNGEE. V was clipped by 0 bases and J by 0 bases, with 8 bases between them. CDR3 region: CASSVGVGSTDTQYF. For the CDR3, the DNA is TGTGCCAGCAGCGTAGGGGTCGGCAGCACAGATACGCAGTATTTT.

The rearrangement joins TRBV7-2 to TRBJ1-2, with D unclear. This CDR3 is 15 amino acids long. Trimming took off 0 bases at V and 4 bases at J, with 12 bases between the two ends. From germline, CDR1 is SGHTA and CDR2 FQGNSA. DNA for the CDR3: TGTGCCAGCAGCTTAGCCTCAAATTTCCCCTATGGCTACACCTTC. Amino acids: CASSLASNFPYGYTF. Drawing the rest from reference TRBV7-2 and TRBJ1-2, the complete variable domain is GAGVSQSPSNKVTEKGKDVELRCDPISGHTALYWYRQSLGQGLEFLIYFQGNSAPDKSGLPSDRFSAERTGGSVSTLTIQRTQQEDSAVYLCASSLASNFPYGYTFGSGTRLTVV.

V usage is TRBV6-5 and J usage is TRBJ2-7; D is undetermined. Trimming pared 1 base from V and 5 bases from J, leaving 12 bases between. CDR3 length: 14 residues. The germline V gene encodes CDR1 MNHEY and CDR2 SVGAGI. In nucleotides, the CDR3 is TGTGCCAGCAGTTACTTACGATCTTCCGACGAGCAGTACTTC. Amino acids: CASSYLRSSDEQYF.

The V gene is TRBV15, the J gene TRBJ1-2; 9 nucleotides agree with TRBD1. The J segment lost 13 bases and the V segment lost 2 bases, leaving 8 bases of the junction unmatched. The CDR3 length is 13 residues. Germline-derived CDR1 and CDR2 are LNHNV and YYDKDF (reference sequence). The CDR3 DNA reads TGTGCCACCAGCAGAACCAGGGACAGGGCAAGCACCTTC. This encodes CATSRTRDRASTF.

In nucleotides, the CDR3 is TGTGCCAGCAGTGAACAACAGGGACAATCCTACGAGCAGTACTTC. Protein product: CASSEQQGQSYEQYF. This rearrangement joins TRBV2 to TRBJ2-7; perhaps TRBD1 as D (6 bases). Germline-derived CDR1 and CDR2 are SNHLY and FYNNEI. V was shortened by 2 bases and J by 1 base, with 12 bases between the two germline ends. CDR3 length equals 15 residues.

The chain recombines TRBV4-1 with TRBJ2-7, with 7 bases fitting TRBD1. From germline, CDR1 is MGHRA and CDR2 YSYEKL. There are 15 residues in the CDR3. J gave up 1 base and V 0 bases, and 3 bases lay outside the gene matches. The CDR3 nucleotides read TGCGCCAGCAGCCAAGACAGGGGGAGTTCCTACGAGCAGTACTTC. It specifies CASSQDRGSSYEQYF.

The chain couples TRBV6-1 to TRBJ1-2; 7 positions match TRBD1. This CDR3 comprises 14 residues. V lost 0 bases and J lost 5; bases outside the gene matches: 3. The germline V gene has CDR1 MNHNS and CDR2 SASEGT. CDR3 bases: TGTGCCAGCAGTGAAGCGGAACAGGGGTATGGCTACACCTTC. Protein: CASSEAEQGYGYTF.

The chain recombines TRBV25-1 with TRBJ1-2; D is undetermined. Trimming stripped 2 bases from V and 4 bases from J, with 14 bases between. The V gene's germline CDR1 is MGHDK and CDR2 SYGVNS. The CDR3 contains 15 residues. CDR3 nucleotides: TGTGCCAGCAGTGAACCCCACCCCCTAGGCTATGGCTACACCTTC. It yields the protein CASSEPHPLGYGYTF.

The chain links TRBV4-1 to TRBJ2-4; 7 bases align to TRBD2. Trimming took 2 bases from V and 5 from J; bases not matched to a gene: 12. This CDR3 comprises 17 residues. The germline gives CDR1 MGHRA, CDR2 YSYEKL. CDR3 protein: CASSQSSSGIRQNIQYF. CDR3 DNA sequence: TGCGCCAGCAGCCAATCGTCTAGCGGTATTCGTCAAAACATTCAGTACTTC.

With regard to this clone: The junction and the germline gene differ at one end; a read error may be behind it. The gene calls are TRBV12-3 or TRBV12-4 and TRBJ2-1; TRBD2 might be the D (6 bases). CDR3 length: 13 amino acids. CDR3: CASRRDSDNEQFF. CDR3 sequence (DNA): TGTGCCAGCAGACGGGACTCCGACAATGAGCAGTTCTTC.